This T cell receptor (beta chain) was found in a study of long-term antiretroviral therapy in people with HIV. Study conclusions and caveats: After ART, diversity increased yet remained lower than transplant donor controls. Clonotypes expanded prior to ART showed repertoire dominance at all sampled time points. Controls exceeded HIV repertoires in CDR3 length range.

For this clone: As yet, its antigen is unknown.

Survey-level immunoSEQ v3.0 assays were run. The repertoire was sequenced with immunoSEQ multiplex PCR; TCRdb's copy has only in-frame clones and lacks some. The sample has some 10,000 clones; 80% to 90% are singletons. The V gene's germline CDR1 is GTSNPN and CDR2 SVGIG (reference sequence). The CDR3 is 12 residues long. The V end was cut by 1 base, the J end by 6 bases, with 7 bases between. This receptor was identified in a man aged 35-49 years with HIV. The material was unsorted PBMCs, obtained 0.7 years after starting antiretroviral therapy. This chain joins TRBV30 and TRBJ2-1; unclear D gene. CDR3 nucleotides: TGTGCCTGGAGTGACCCCCGCAATGAGCAGTTCTTC. This encodes CAWSDPRNEQFF.